The 18 T cell receptor beta chains reported below all come from one sample, sequenced in a study of tissue T cells after allogeneic stem cell transplantation. Documented time point: mouse harvest day 14 after allogeneic transplant. Each mouse received 10^7 T-cell-depleted marrow cells plus 10^6 splenic CD5+ T cells by tail vein. TCRdb's copy holds only in-frame clones and misses some; the assay was immunoSEQ multiplex PCR. The table lists fewer than 4,500 clones, roughly 50% of them singletons. Specimen: gut tissue. These receptors originate from a female BALB/c mouse given C57BL/6 T cells with graft-versus-host disease after an allogeneic hematopoietic cell transplant.

This clone appeared a single time. The gene symbols are mouse symbols. The read falls 1 residue short of the CDR3 end, and the missing part is taken from the germline J gene. The chain recombines TRBV23 with TRBJ2-5; whether TRBD1, the table's D call, matches the DNA was not checked. Germline CDR1 reads KGHTA; CDR2 reads FQNQQP. The CDR3 has 13 amino acids. CDR3 in amino acids: CSSSRQGEDTQYF. The covered CDR3 bases are TGCTCCAGCAGCCGACAGGGGGAAGACACCCAGTAC.

In regard to this clone: Genes and germline come from the mouse. The CDR3 end falls 1 residue outside the read, so it is completed with the germline J gene. The chain links TRBV23 to TRBJ1-4; the D call TRBD1 from the table was never checked on the DNA. Per the germline V gene, CDR1 is KGHTA and CDR2 is FQNQQP. The CDR3 runs 12 residues. The CDR3 sequence: CSSSQNTERLFF. The sequenced part of the CDR3 DNA is TGCTCCAGCAGTCAAAACACCGAAAGATTATTT. Full variable domain (missing parts from reference TRBV23 and TRBJ1-4): DAAVTQKPRYLIKMKGQEAEMKCIPEKGHTAVFWYQQKQSKELKFLIYFQNQQPLDQIDMVKERFSAVCPSSSLCSLGIRTCEAEDSALYLCSSSQNTERLFFGHGTKLSVL.

About this clone: The genes are named according to mouse. The read halts 1 residue ahead of the CDR3 end, with the missing end drawn from the germline J gene. This sequence joins TRBV12-2 and TRBJ2-1; D might be TRBD2 (6 bases). The CDR3 extends over 14 amino acids. The V and J ends lost 0 bases and 1 base respectively, with 6 bases between them. Per germline, CDR1 SGHLS and CDR2 HYDKME. This CDR3 is CASSLGGNYAEQFF. The sequenced part of the CDR3 DNA is TGTGCCAGCTCTCTCGGGGGGAACTATGCTGAGCAGTTC.

Comment on this clone: Mouse gene names apply. Read data end 1 residue before the CDR3 end; the end is taken from the germline J gene. The chain carries TRBV19 and TRBJ1-2, with D tentatively TRBD1 (5 bases). The germline V gene encodes CDR1 FNHDT and CDR2 SITEND (reference sequence). V was cut by 3 bases and J by 2 bases, with 5 bases left in between. CDR3 length equals 12 residues. The covered CDR3 bases are TGTGCCAGCAGTAAGGGGAACTCCGACTACACC. It is translated as CASSKGNSDYT. The whole CDR3 protein reads CASSKGNSDYTF.

With respect to this clone: Mouse gene names and germline throughout. The CDR3 is cut off 1 residue early in the read; its end comes from the germline J gene. The chain carries TRBV26 and TRBJ1-1; TRBD1 might be the D (6 bases). Trimming shortened V by 4 bases and J by 0 bases, and 6 bases separated the two germline ends. The CDR3 is 13 residues long. Germline V lookup: CDR1 KGHPV, CDR2 FQNQEV (reference sequence). The part of the CDR3 DNA that was read is TGTGCCAGCAGTCAGGGGGCAAACACAGAAGTCTTC. Its translation: CASSQGANTEVF. The full CDR3 sequence reads CASSQGANTEVFF.

By share of the sample, this clone is medium-sized. Mouse gene names and germline throughout. The CDR3 goes on 1 residue after the read ends, and that part is filled in from the germline J gene. The J gene is TRBJ1-4, the V gene TRBV16; D is uncertain. The V gene lost 0 bases and the J gene lost 4 bases, with 9 bases spanning the gap. The CDR3 is 15 amino acids. CDR1 and CDR2 (germline): SGHSA, FRNQAP. The CDR3 DNA, read in part, is TGTGCAAGCAGCTTAGATAAAACAGACAACGAAAGATTATTT. Translation: CASSLDKTDNERLF. The CDR3 in full is CASSLDKTDNERLFF. The entire variable domain, with the rest obtained from reference TRBV16 and TRBJ1-4, is as follows: NAGVIQTPRHKVTGKGQEATLWCEPISGHSAVFWYRQTIVQGLEFLTYFRNQAPIDDSGMPKERFSAQMPNQSHSTLKIQSTQPQDSAVYLCASSLDKTDNERLFFGHGTKLSVL.

This clone was counted between two and nine times. The gene names here belong to mouse. This chain's CDR3 is CSSRTQFSGNTLYF. The CDR3 bases that were read are TGCTCCAGCCGAACGCAGTTTTCTGGAAATACGCTCTAT. The chain recombines TRBV23 with TRBJ1-3; the table's TRBD1 call for D was not verified on the DNA. The CDR3 goes on 1 residue after the read ends, and that part is filled in from the germline J gene. Germline CDR1 is KGHTA and CDR2 is FQNQQP. The CDR3 sequence is 14 residues long.

To note about this clone: Gene names and germline match the mouse. The read comes to an end 1 residue before the CDR3 does, leaving the germline J gene to fill in the end. V and J are TRBV2 and TRBJ1-4; maybe TRBD1 (5 bases). CDR1 and CDR2 (germline): LGHNA, YSYQKL. V was cut by 0 bases and J by 3 bases, with 8 bases left in between. The CDR3 spans 15 residues. The CDR3 loop is CASSQEAGPNERLFF. The sequenced part of the CDR3 DNA is TGTGCCAGCAGCCAAGAGGCAGGGCCCAACGAAAGATTATTT.

This clone was counted a few times. These gene names are mouse names. From the germline J gene comes the end of the CDR3, since the read stops 1 residue before it. This chain connects TRBV12-2 to TRBJ2-1, with D perhaps matching TRBD2 (6 bases). V gave up 0 bases and J gave up 3 bases, with 11 bases separating them. The CDR3 totals 15 residues. Looked up from germline, CDR1 is SGHLS and CDR2 is HYDKME. CDR3 in amino acids: CASSLGLGSYAEQFF. CDR3 DNA, as far as it was read: TGTGCCAGCTCTCTCGGGCTGGGGTCCTATGCTGAGCAGTTC.

Regarding this clone: Genes here carry mouse names. From the germline J gene comes the end of the CDR3, since the read stops 1 residue before it. The V call is TRBV12-1, the J call TRBJ2-1; 8 bases line up with TRBD2. The J segment lost 4 bases and the V segment lost 8 bases, leaving 6 bases of the junction unmatched. The CDR3 consists of 13 residues. Germline assignment: CDR1 SGHSN and CDR2 HYEKVE. CDR3 sequence reads: CAIMTGEYAEQFF. CDR3 DNA (partial): TGTGCCATCATGACTGGGGAGTATGCTGAGCAGTTC.

This clone has more than one count but fewer than ten. These gene names are mouse names. Coverage ceases 1 residue before the CDR3 finishes, and the germline J gene fills in the end. The chain is built from TRBV26 and TRBJ2-5, with 8 bases aligning to TRBD1. This CDR3 region has 13 residues. CDR1 is KGHPV, CDR2 FQNQEV, per germline (reference sequence). The V and J ends lost 6 bases and 7 bases, in that order; junction bases with no gene match: 6. The CDR3 bases that were read are TGTGCCAGCAGCCGACAGGGGATGTACACCCAGTAC. Amino acids: CASSRQGMYTQY. The entire CDR3 sequence reads CASSRQGMYTQYF.

Comments on this clone: Gene names and germline refer to mouse. Sequencing ends 1 residue short of the CDR3 end; the germline J gene provides the rest. This chain uses TRBV20 with TRBJ2-1; 9 bases map to TRBD1. The CDR3 contains 14 residues. The V segment lost 6 bases and the J segment 5 bases; nucleotides outside the gene matches: 8. CDR1 and CDR2 from the germline V gene are GFQATS and STVNSAI. The covered CDR3 bases are TGTGGTGCCGCTCCACGGACAGGGGATGCTGAGCAGTTC. Its protein is CGAAPRTGDAEQF. The entire CDR3 sequence reads CGAAPRTGDAEQFF.

Points on this clone: Gene names and germline match the mouse. The read halts 1 residue ahead of the CDR3 end, with the missing end drawn from the germline J gene. V gene TRBV12-2 combines with J gene TRBJ2-7; 12 bases align to TRBD2. The germline gives CDR1 SGHLS, CDR2 HYDKME. The CDR3 is made up of 15 amino acids. J was trimmed by 5 bases and V by 2 bases; bases with no gene match: 6. CDR3 protein: CASSRTGGGAHEQYF. CDR3 DNA, as far as it was read: TGTGCCAGCTCTCGGACTGGGGGGGGCGCGCATGAACAGTAC.

Of note for this clone: Germline and genes: mouse. The read terminates 1 residue before the CDR3 end, so the remaining end is supplied by the germline J gene. V and J are TRBV23 and TRBJ1-4; whether TRBD1, the table's D call, matches the DNA was not checked. The CDR3 length is 12 residues. The germline gives CDR1 KGHTA, CDR2 FQNQQP. The DNA read from the CDR3 is TGCTCCAGCAGTGAGACAGACGAAAGATTATTT. Amino acid sequence: CSSSETDERLF. Given in full, the CDR3 is CSSSETDERLFF.

A note on this clone: Here the gene names and germline are mouse. The DNA ends 1 residue before the CDR3 does, and the rest of the CDR3 is filled in from the germline J gene. The chain uses TRBV3 and TRBJ2-4, with D perhaps assigned TRBD1 or TRBD2 (6 bases each). Trimming removed 1 base from V and 2 bases from J, with 10 bases in between. This CDR3 is built from 15 residues. From germline, CDR1 is SNHLY and CDR2 FYNGKV (reference sequence). CDR3 protein: CASSLGGRAQNTLYF. The part of the CDR3 DNA that was read is TGTGCCAGCAGCTTAGGGGGGCGCGCTCAAAACACCTTGTAC.

In regard to this clone: Mouse gene names and germline throughout. The CDR3 end is not reached by the read, which stops 1 residue before it; the germline J gene fills it in. The V and J genes are TRBV13-1 and TRBJ2-7; D is unclear. Germline CDR1 NSHNY, CDR2 SYGAGN. Trimming stripped 1 base from V and 4 bases from J, with 6 bases between. This CDR3 has 12 amino acids. The CDR3 reads CASSDPFYEQYF. The DNA read from the CDR3 is TGTGCCAGCAGTGATCCTTTTTATGAACAGTAC.

This clone came up a few times. Genes and germline are mouse. The read terminates 1 residue before the CDR3 end, so the remaining end is supplied by the germline J gene. This rearrangement joins TRBV12-2 to TRBJ2-4; the D is unclear. Per germline, CDR1 SGHLS and CDR2 HYDKME. V gave up 2 bases and J gave up 5 bases, with 4 bases separating them. The CDR3 is 11 residues long. The CDR3: CASSPRNTLYF. The DNA read from the CDR3 is TGTGCCAGCTCTCCCAGAAACACCTTGTAC.

With regard to this clone: Mouse gene names apply. Coverage ceases 1 residue before the CDR3 finishes, and the germline J gene fills in the end. The chain combines TRBV12-2 with TRBJ2-1; 10 bases agree with TRBD2. The CDR3 totals 15 residues. Germline assignment: CDR1 SGHLS and CDR2 HYDKME. J gave up 4 bases and V 3 bases, and 5 bases lay outside the gene matches. The CDR3 loop reads CASSYGLGVYAEQFF. The sequenced CDR3 bases are TGTGCCAGCTCTTACGGACTGGGGGTGTATGCTGAGCAGTTC.